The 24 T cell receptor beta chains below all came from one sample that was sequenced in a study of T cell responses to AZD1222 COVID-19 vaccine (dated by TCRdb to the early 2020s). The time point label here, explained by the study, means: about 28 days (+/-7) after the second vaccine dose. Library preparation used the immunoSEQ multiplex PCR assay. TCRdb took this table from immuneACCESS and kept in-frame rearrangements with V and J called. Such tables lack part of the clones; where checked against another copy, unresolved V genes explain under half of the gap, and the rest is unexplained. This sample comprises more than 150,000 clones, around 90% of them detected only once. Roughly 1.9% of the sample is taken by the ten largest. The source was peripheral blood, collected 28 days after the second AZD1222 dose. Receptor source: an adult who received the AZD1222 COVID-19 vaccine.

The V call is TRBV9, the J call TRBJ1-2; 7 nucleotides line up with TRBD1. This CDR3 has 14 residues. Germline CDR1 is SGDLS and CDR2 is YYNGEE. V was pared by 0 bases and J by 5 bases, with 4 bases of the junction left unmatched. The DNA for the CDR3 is TGTGCCAGCAGCGTAGAGGAGGGGGCGTATGGCTACACCTTC. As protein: CASSVEEGAYGYTF.

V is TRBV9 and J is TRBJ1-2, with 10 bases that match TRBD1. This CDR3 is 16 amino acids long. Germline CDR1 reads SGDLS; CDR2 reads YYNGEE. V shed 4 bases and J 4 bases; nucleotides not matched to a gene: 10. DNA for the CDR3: TGTGCCAGCAGCAAGGGGTTGGGACAGGGGATCTATGGCTACACCTTC. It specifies CASSKGLGQGIYGYTF.

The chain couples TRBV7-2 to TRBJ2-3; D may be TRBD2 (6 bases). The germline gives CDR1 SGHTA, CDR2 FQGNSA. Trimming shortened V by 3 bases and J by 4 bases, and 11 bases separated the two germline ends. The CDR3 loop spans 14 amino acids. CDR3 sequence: CASSFGAGSDTQYF. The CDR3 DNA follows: TGTGCCAGCAGCTTCGGGGCGGGGTCAGATACGCAGTATTTT.

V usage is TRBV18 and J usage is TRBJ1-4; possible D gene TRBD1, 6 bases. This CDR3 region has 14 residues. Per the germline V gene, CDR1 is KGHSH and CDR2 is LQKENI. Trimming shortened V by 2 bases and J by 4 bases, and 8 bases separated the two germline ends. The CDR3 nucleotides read TGTGCCAGCTCACCAGGACAGCTTAATGAAAAACTGTTTTTT. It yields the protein CASSPGQLNEKLFF.

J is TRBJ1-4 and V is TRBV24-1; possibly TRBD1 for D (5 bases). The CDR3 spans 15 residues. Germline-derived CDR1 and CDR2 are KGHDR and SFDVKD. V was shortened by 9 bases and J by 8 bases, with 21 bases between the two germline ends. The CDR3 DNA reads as TGTGCCACCTCCAAACGAGGGCAGGGCCCCGAAAAACTGTTTTTT. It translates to CATSKRGQGPEKLFF.

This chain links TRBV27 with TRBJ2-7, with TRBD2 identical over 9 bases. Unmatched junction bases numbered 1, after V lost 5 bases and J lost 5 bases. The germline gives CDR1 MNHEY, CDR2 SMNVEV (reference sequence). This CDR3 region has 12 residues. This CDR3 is CASSLAGHEQYF. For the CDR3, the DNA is TGTGCCAGCAGTCTAGCGGGGCACGAGCAGTACTTC.

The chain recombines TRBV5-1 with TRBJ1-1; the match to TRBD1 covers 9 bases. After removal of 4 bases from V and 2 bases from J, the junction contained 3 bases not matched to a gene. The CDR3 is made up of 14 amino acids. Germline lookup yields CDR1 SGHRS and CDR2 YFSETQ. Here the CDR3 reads CASSPGQGNTEAFF. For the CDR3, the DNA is TGCGCCAGCAGCCCGGGACAGGGTAACACTGAAGCTTTCTTT. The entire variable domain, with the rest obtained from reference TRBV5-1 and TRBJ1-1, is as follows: KAGVTQTPRYLIKTRGQQVTLSCSPISGHRSVSWYQQTPGQGLQFLFEYFSETQRNKGNFPGRFSGRQFSNSRSEMNVSTLELGDSALYLCASSPGQGNTEAFFGQGTRLTVV.

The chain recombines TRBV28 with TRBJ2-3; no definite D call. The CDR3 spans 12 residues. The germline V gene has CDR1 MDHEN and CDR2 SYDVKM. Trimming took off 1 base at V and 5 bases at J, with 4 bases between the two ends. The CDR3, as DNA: TGTGCCAGCAGTTTATTAAGAGATACGCAGTATTTT. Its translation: CASSLLRDTQYF. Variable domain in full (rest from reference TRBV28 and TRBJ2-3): DVKVTQSSRYLVKRTGEKVFLECVQDMDHENMFWYRQDPGLGLRLIYFSYDVKMKEKGDIPEGYSVSREKKERFSLILESASTNQTSMYLCASSLLRDTQYFGPGTRLTVL.

CDR3 DNA sequence: TGTGCCATCAGGCGGGACAGGTCTTCCTACGAGCAGTACTTC. Translating it yields CAIRRDRSSYEQYF. V is TRBV10-3 and J is TRBJ2-7, with 8 bases identical to TRBD1. The CDR3 length is 14 residues. The germline gives CDR1 ENHRY, CDR2 SYGVKD. The V gene end was trimmed by 6 bases and the J gene end by 1 base; junction bases not matched to a gene: 5.

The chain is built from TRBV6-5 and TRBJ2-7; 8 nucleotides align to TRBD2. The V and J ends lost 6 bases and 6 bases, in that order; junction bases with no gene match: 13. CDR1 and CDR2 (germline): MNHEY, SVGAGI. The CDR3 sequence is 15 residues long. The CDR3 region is CASSQSNTLAGEQYF. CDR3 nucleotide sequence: TGTGCCAGCAGCCAAAGCAACACCCTAGCGGGCGAGCAGTACTTC.

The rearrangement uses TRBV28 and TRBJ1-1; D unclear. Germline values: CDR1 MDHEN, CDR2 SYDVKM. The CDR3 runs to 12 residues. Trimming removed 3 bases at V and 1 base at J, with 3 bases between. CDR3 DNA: TGTGCCAGCAGTTTCCGGAACACTGAAGCTTTCTTT. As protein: CASSFRNTEAFF.

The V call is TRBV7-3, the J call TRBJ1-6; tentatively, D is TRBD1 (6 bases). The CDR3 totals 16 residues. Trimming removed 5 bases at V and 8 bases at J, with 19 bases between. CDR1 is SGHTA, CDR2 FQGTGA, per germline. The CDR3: CASSLMGGGGDSPLHF. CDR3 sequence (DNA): TGTGCCAGCAGCCTTATGGGGGGGGGCGGCGATTCACCCCTCCACTTT.

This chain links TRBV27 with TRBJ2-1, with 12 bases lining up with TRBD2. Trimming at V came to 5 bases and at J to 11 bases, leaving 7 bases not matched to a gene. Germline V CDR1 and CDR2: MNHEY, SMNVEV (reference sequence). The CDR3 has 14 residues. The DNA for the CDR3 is TGTGCCAGCAGTCCTACCAGGACTAGCGGGAAGCAGTTCTTC. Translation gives CASSPTRTSGKQFF.

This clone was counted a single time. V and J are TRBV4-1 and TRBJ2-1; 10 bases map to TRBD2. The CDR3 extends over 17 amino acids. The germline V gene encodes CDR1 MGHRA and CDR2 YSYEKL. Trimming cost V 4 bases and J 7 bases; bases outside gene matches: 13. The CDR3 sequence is CASSLTPRAGGPNEQFF. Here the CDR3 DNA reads TGCGCCAGCAGCCTCACGCCCAGAGCGGGGGGGCCTAATGAGCAGTTCTTC.

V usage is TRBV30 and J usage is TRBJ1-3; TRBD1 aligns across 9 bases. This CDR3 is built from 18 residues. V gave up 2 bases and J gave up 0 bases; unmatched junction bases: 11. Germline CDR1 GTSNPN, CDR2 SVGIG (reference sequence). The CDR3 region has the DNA TGTGCCTGGAGTATTGGGACAGGGCCGTTGGGCTCTGGAAACACCATATATTTT. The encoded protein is CAWSIGTGPLGSGNTIYF.

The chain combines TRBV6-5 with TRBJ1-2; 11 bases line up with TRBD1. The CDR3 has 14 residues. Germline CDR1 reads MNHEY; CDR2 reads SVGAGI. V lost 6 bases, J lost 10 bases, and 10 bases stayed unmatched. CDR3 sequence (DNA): TGTGCCAGCAGATTGCGAGGACAGGGGGCAGACTACACCTTC. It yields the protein CASRLRGQGADYTF.

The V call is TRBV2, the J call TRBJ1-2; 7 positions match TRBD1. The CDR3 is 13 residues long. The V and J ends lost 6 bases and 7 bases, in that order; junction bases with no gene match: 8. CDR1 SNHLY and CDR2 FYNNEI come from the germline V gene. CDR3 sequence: CASRPQGFGGYTF. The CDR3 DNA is TGTGCCAGCAGACCACAGGGGTTTGGTGGCTACACCTTC.

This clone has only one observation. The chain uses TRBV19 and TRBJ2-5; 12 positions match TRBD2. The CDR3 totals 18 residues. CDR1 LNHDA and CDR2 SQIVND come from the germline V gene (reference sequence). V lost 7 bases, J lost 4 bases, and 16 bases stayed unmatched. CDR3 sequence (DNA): TGTGCCAGTACCCAGCTAGCGGGAGGGCTTCAGATGGGAGAGACCCAGTACTTC. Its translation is CASTQLAGGLQMGETQYF. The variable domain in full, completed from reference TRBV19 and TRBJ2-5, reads DGGITQSPKYLFRKEGQNVTLSCEQNLNHDAMYWYRQDPGQGLRLIYYSQIVNDFQKGDIAEGYSVSREKKESFPLTVTSAQKNPTAFYLCASTQLAGGLQMGETQYFGPGTRLLVL.

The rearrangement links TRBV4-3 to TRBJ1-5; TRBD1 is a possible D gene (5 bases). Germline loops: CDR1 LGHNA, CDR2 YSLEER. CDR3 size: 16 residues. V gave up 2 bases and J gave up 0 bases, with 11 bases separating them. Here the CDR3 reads CASSQTGRYSNQPQHF. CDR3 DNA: TGCGCCAGCAGCCAAACAGGACGATATAGCAATCAGCCCCAGCATTTT.

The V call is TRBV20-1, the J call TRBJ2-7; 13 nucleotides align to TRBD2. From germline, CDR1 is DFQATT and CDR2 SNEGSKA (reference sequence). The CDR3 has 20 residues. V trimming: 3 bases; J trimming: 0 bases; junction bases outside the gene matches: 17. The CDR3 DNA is TGCAGTGCTAGTCGACTGGGGGGACTAGCGGGGTACCCCAGCTCCTACGAGCAGTACTTC. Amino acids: CSASRLGGLAGYPSSYEQYF.

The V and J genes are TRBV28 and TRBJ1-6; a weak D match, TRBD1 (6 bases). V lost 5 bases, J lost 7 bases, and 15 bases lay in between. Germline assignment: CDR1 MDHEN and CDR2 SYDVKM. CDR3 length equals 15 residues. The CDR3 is CASSPRGGSNSPLHF. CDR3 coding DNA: TGTGCCAGCAGTCCCCGGGGGGGCTCGAATTCACCCCTCCACTTT.

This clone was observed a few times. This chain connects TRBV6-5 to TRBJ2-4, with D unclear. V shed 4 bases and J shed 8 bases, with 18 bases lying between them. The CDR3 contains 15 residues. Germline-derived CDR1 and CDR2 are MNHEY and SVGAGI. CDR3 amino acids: CASSSLSQATDIQYF. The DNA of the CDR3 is TGTGCCAGCAGTTCCCTCTCGCAGGCCACGGACATTCAGTACTTC.

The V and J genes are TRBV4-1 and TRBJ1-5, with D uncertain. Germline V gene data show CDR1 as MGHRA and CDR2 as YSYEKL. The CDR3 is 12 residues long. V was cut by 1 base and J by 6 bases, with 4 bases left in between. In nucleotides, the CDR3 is TGCGCCAGCAGCCAAGCGGGTCAGCCCCAGCATTTT. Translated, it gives CASSQAGQPQHF.

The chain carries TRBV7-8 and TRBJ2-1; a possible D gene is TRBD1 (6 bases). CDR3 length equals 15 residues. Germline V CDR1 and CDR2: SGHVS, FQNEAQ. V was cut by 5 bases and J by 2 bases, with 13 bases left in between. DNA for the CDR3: TGTGCCAGCAGCCCGACGACAGGAACCTACAATGAGCAGTTCTTC. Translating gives CASSPTTGTYNEQFF.